This T cell receptor (beta chain) emerged from a study of PD-L1 blockade in urothelial cancer. For the study at large: Patients, treated from 2014 onward, received atezolizumab 1,200 mg intravenously every 3 weeks. Counts from blood samples showed a median of roughly 140,000 T cells.

Pretreatment and on-treatment samples were taken, numbering 1 to 8 per patient. The CDR3 covers 15 residues. Germline trimming cut 3 bases from V and 4 bases from J; bases unmatched to any gene: 6. The germline gives CDR1 SGHRS, CDR2 YFSETQ. Sequenced by immunoSEQ multiplex PCR; TCRdb stores in-frame clones only, minus some. The sample has over 65,000 clones; around four fifths are singletons. The sequenced sample was PBMCs, obtained around atezolizumab (anti-PD-L1) treatment. The sequence came from a man in his sixties or seventies with urothelial cancer. V gene TRBV5-1 combines with J gene TRBJ2-7; 11 nucleotides match TRBD2. The CDR3 DNA sequence: TGCGCCAGCAGCTGGCTAGCGGGAGGAGAATACGAGCAGTACTTC. Its protein product is CASSWLAGGEYEQYF.